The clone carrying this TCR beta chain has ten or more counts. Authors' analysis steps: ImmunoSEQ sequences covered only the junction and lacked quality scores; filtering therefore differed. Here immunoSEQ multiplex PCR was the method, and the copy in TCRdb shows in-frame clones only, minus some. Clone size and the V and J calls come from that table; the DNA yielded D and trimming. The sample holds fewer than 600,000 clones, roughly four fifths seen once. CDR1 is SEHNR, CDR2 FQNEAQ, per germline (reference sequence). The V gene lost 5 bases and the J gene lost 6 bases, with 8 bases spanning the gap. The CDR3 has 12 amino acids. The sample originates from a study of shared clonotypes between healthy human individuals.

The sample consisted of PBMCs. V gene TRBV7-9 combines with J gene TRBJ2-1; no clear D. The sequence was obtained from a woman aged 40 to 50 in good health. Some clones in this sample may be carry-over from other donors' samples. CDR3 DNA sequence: TGTGCCAGCAGCCCCAACTTCAATGAGCAGTTCTTC. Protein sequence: CASSPNFNEQFF.